This record covers a single T cell receptor (beta chain). The antigen remains undetermined. At sampling all donors were nominally healthy, likely with unrecorded immune exposures. This PCR relied on a set of 60 Vbeta primers and 13 Jbeta primers. Profiling relied on immunoSEQ multiplex PCR, and the TCRdb table lists in-frame clones only, not all of them. The sample lists fewer than 250,000 clones; more than 75% were seen once. The record originates from a study of cytomegalovirus exposure and HLA in healthy donors. Study-wide findings and caveats: CMV serostatus stood as the only immune exposure information on hand. Analyses of presence/absence relied on an assumption of roughly uniform sequencing depth across donors. Earlier analysis found most TCR beta V segments productive about 90% or about 30% of the time.

V was clipped by 5 bases and J by 6 bases; unmatched bases: 6. The CDR3 has 16 residues. Germline values: CDR1 MDHEN, CDR2 SYDVKM. V gene TRBV28 combines with J gene TRBJ2-1; 14 bases agree with TRBD2. Material for sequencing was PBMCs. The sequence was collected from a woman between 45 and 65 years old in good health and CMV-seronegative. In nucleotides, the CDR3 is TGTGCCAGCAGTCCAGGACTAGCGGGAGGTCCCAATGAGCAGTTCTTC. Translating it yields CASSPGLAGGPNEQFF.